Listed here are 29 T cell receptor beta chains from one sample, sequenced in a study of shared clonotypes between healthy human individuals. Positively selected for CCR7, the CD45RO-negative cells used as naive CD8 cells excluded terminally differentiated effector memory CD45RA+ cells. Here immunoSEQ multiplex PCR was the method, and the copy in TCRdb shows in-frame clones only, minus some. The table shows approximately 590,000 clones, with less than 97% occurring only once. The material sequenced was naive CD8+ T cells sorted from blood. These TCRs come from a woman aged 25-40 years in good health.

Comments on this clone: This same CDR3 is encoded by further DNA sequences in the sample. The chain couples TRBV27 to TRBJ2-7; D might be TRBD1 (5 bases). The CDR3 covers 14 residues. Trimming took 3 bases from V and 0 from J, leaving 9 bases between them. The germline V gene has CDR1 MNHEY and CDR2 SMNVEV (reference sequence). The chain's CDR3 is CASSFGQGSYEQYF. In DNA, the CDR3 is TGTGCCAGCAGTTTTGGTCAGGGCTCCTACGAGCAGTACTTC.

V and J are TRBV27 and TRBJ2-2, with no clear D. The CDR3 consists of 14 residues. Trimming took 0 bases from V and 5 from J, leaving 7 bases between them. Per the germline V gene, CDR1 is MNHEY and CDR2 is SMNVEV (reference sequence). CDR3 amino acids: CASSLSLGTGELFF. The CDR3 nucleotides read TGTGCCAGCAGTTTATCTTTGGGGACCGGGGAGCTGTTTTTT.

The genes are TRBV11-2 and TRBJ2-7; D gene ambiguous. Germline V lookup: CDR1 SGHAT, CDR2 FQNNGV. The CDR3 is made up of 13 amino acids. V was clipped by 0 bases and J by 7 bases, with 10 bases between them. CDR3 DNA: TGTGCCAGCAGCTTAGATTTTTGGGGTGAGCAGTACTTC. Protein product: CASSLDFWGEQYF.

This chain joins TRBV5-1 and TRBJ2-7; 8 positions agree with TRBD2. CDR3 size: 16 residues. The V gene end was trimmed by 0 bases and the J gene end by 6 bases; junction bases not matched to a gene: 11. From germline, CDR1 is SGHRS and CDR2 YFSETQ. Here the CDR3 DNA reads TGCGCCAGCAGCTTGGTTACGGGAGGGCCTCTACTCGAGCAGTACTTC. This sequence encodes CASSLVTGGPLLEQYF.

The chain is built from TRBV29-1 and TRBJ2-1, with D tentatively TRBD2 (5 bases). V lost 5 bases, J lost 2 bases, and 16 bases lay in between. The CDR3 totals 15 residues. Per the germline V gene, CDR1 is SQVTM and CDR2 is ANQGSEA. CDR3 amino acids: CSVSGSFGTYNEQFF. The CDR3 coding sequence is TGCAGCGTTTCCGGGTCCTTCGGGACCTACAATGAGCAGTTCTTC.

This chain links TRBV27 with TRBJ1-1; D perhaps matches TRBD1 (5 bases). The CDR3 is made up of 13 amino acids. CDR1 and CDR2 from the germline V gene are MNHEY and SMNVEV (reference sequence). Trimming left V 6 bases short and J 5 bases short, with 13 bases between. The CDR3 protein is CASRTGAYTEAFF. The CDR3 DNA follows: TGTGCCAGCAGAACCGGGGCCTATACTGAAGCTTTCTTT.

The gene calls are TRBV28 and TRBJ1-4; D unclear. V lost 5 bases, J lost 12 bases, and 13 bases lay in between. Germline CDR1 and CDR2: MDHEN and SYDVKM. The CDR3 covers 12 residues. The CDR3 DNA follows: TGTGCCAGCAGTACGACCCCTGCGGAACTGTTTTTT. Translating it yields CASSTTPAELFF.

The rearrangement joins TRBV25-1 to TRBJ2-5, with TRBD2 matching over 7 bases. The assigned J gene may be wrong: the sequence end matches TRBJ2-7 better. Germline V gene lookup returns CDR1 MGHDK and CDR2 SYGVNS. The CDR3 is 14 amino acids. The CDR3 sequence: CASSEWAGAHEQYF. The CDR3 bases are TGTGCCAGCAGTGAATGGGCGGGAGCCCACGAGCAGTACTTC.

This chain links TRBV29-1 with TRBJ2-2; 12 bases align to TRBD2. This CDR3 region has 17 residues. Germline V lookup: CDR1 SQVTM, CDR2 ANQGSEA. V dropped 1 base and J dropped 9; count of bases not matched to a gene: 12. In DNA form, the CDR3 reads TGCAGCGTTGAAGCCTCTAGCGGGAGGGCCCTGGTGCGGGAGCTGTTTTTT. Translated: CSVEASSGRALVRELFF.

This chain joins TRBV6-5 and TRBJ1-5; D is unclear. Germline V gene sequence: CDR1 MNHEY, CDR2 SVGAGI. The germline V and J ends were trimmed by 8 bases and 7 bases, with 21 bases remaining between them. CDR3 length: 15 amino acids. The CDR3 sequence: CASEKEGRRFQPQHF. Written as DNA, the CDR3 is TGTGCCAGCGAGAAGGAAGGTCGTCGATTCCAGCCCCAGCATTTT.

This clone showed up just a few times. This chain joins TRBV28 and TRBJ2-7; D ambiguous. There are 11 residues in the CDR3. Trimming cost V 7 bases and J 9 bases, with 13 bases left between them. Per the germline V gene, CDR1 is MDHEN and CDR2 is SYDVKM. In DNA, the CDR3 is TGTGCCAGCATCGATTCCCAAACGCAGTACTTC. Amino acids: CASIDSQTQYF. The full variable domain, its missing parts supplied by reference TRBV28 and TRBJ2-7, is DVKVTQSSRYLVKRTGEKVFLECVQDMDHENMFWYRQDPGLGLRLIYFSYDVKMKEKGDIPEGYSVSREKKERFSLILESASTNQTSMYLCASIDSQTQYFGPGTRLTVT.

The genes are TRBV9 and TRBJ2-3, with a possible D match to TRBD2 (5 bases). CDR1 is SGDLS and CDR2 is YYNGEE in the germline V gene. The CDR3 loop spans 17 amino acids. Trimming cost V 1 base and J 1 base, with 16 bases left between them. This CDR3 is CASSVIRKRIRTDTQYF. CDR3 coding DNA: TGTGCCAGCAGCGTAATTCGAAAGCGGATACGCACAGATACGCAGTATTTT.

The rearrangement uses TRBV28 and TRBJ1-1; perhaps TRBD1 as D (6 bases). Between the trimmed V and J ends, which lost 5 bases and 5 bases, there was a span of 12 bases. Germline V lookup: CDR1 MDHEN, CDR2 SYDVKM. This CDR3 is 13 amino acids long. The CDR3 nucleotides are TGTGCCAGCAGTATCACAGGGTATACTGAAGCTTTCTTT. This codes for CASSITGYTEAFF.

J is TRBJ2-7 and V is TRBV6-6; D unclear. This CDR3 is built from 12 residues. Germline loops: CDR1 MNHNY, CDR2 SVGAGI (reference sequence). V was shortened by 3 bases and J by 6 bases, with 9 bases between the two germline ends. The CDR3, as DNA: TGTGCCAGCAGTTATGAGGTCGCCGAGCAGTACTTC. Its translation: CASSYEVAEQYF.

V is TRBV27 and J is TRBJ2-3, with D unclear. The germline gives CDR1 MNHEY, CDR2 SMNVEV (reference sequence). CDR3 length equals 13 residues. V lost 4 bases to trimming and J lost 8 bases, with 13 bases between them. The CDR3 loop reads CASSSWGDATQYF. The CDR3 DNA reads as TGTGCCAGCAGTTCATGGGGTGACGCTACGCAGTATTTT.

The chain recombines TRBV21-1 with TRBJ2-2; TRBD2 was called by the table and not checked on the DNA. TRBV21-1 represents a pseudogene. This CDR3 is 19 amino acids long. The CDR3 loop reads CASIHFGRSGRWETGELFF. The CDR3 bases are TGTGCCAGCATACACTTCGGGAGGAGCGGGAGGTGGGAAACCGGGGAGCTGTTTTTT.

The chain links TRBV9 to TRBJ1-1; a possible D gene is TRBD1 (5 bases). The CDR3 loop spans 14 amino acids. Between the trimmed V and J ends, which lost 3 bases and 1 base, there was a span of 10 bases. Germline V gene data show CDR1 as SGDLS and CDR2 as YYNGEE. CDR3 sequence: CASSGGGANTEAFF. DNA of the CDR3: TGTGCCAGCAGCGGGGGAGGGGCGAACACTGAAGCTTTCTTT.

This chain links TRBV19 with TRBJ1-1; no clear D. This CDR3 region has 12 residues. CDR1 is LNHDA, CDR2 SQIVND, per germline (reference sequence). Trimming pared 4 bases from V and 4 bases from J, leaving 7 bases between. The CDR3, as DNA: TGTGCCAGTAGTAGTGGGCCCACTGAAGCTTTCTTT. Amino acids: CASSSGPTEAFF.

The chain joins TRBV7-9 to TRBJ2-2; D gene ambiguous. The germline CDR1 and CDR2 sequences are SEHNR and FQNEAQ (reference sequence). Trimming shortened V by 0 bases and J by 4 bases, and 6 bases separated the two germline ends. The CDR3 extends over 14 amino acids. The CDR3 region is CASSLAARTGELFF. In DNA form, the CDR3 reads TGTGCCAGCAGCTTAGCGGCGCGCACCGGGGAGCTGTTTTTT.

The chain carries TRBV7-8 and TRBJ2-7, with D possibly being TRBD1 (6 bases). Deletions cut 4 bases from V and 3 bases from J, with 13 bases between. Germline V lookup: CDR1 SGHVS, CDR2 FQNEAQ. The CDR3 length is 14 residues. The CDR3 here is CASSSPGQIYEQYF. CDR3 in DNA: TGTGCCAGCAGCTCACCGGGACAAATCTACGAGCAGTACTTC.

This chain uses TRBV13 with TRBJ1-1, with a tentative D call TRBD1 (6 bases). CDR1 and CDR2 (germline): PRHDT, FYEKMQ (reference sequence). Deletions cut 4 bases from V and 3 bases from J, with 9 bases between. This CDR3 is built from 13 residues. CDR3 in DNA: TGTGCCAGCAGCTCCGACAGGTACACTGAAGCTTTCTTT. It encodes CASSSDRYTEAFF.

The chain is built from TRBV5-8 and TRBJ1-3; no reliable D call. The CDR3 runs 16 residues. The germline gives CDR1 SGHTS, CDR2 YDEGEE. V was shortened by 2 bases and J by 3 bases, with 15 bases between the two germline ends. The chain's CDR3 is CASSLEARFIGNTIYF. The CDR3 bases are TGTGCCAGCAGCTTAGAAGCCAGGTTCATTGGAAACACCATATATTTT.

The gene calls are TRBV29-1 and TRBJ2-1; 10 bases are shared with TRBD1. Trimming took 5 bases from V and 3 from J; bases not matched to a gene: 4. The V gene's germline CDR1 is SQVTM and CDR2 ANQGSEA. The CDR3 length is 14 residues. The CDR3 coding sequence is TGCAGCGTTCCTGACAGGGGGCTCTACAATGAGCAGTTCTTC. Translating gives CSVPDRGLYNEQFF.

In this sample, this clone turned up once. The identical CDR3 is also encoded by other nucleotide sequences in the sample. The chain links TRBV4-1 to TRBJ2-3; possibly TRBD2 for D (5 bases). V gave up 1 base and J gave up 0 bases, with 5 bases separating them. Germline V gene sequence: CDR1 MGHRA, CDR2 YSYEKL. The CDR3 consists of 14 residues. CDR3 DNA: TGCGCCAGCAGCCAAGCGGGGAGCACAGATACGCAGTATTTT. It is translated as CASSQAGSTDTQYF.

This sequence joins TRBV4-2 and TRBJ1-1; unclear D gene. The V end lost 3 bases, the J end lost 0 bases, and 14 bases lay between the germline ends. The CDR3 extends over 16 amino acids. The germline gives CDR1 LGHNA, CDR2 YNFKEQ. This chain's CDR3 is CASSQEDSIMNTEAFF. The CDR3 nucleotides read TGTGCCAGCAGCCAGGAGGACTCCATCATGAACACTGAAGCTTTCTTT.

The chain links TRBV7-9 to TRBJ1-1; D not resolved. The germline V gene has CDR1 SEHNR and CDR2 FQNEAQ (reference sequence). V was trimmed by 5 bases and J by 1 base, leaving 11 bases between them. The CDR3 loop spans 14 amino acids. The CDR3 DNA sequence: TGTGCCAGCAGCCCTCCGACTGGGAACACTGAAGCTTTCTTT. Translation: CASSPPTGNTEAFF.

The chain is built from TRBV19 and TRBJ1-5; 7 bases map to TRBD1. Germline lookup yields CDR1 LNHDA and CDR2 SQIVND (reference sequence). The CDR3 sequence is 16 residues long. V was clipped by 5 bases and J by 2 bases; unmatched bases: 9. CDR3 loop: CASSHLDRVGNQPQHF. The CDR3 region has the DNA TGTGCCAGTAGTCACCTTGACAGGGTCGGCAATCAGCCCCAGCATTTT.

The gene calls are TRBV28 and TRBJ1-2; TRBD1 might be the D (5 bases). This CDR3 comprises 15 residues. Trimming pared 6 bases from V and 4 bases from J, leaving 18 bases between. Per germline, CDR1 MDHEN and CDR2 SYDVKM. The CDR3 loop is CASSLPSGGSYGYTF. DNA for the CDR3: TGTGCCAGCAGCCTTCCCAGCGGGGGGTCCTATGGCTACACCTTC.

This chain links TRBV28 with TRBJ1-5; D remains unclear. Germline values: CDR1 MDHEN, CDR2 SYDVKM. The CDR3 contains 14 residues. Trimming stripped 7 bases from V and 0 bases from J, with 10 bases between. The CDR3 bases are TGTGCCAGCATCCCGGGCTATAGCAATCAGCCCCAGCATTTT. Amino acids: CASIPGYSNQPQHF. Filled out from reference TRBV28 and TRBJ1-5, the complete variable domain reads DVKVTQSSRYLVKRTGEKVFLECVQDMDHENMFWYRQDPGLGLRLIYFSYDVKMKEKGDIPEGYSVSREKKERFSLILESASTNQTSMYLCASIPGYSNQPQHFGDGTRLSIL.